The rows below give T cell receptor beta chains drawn from one sample of a study of T cell repertoires in cytomegalovirus infection. TCRdb redid the calling of the reads with MiXCR, one entry per CDR3 protein. The sample includes about 900,000 distinct CDR3 sequences, roughly a third of them seen just once. Which antigens these TCRs recognize remains unknown. The input for sequencing was cultured CD8+ T cells from PBMCs, taken from culture after CMV antigen stimulation. These receptor sequences come from a human donor in good health (CMV status not recorded). Some clones in this sample may be carry-over from other donors' samples. Both conserved end residues are part of each CDR3. A D gene is named only where the DNA matches it firmly. Clone size, where shown, is once, few, many, or a class for clones that have expanded.

V: TRBV24-1; J: TRBJ2-5; D: TRBD2; size: NA; CDR3: CATTLAGSVHQETQYF; DNA: TGTGCCACCACCCTAGCGGGGTCCGTCCACCAAGAGACCCAGTACTTC
V: TRBV27; J: TRBJ1-2; D: NA; size: NA; CDR3: CASSLGGMGSYGYTF; DNA: TGTGCCAGCAGTTTAGGGGGGATGGGGTCCTATGGCTACACCTTC
V: TRBV6-5; J: TRBJ1-1; D: NA; size: few; CDR3: CASSSLKGDTEAFF; DNA: TGTGCCAGCAGTTCCTTGAAGGGGGACACTGAAGCTTTCTTT
V: TRBV6-6; J: TRBJ1-1; D: NA; size: NA; CDR3: CASPGPTIMNTEAFF; DNA: TGTGCCAGTCCGGGACCCACCATCATGAACACTGAAGCTTTCTTT
V: TRBV6-1; J: TRBJ2-1; D: NA; size: NA; CDR3: CASSEGDSGFYNEQFF; DNA: TGTGCCAGCAGTGAAGGGGACAGCGGGTTTTACAATGAGCAGTTCTTC
V: TRBV10-3; J: TRBJ1-2; D: NA; size: NA; CDR3: CAIRRSRDGYTF; DNA: TGTGCCATCAGGAGGAGCCGGGATGGCTACACCTTC
V: TRBV20-1; J: TRBJ2-4; D: TRBD2; size: NA; CDR3: CSAKADGGALTKNIQYF; DNA: TGCAGTGCTAAAGCTGACGGGGGGGCCTTGACCAAAAACATTCAGTACTTC
V: TRBV10-3; J: TRBJ1-1; D: NA; size: few; CDR3: CAVRVGKTEAFF; DNA: TGTGCCGTTAGAGTGGGGAAGACTGAAGCTTTCTTT
V: TRBV11-2; J: TRBJ2-3; D: NA; size: NA; CDR3: CASSLGRFSSTDTQYF; DNA: TGTGCCAGCAGCTTAGGGCGGTTTTCTAGCACAGATACGCAGTATTTT
V: TRBV7-8; J: TRBJ1-5; D: NA; size: many; CDR3: CASSLEKNNQPQHF; DNA: TGTGCCAGCAGCTTAGAGAAAAACAATCAGCCCCAGCATTTT
V: TRBV10-3; J: TRBJ1-1; D: TRBD1; size: NA; CDR3: CAISEAQGEDTEAFF; DNA: TGTGCCATCAGTGAAGCCCAGGGGGAGGACACTGAAGCTTTCTTT
V: TRBV9; J: TRBJ2-1; D: NA; size: once; CDR3: CASSVAGGGGPAAEQFF; DNA: TGTGCCAGCAGCGTAGCAGGAGGCGGGGGCCCCGCGGCTGAGCAGTTCTTC
V: TRBV12-5; J: TRBJ2-1; D: TRBD2; size: many; CDR3: CASAWGAGGYNEQFF; DNA: TGTGCTAGTGCCTGGGGAGCGGGGGGATACAATGAGCAGTTCTTC